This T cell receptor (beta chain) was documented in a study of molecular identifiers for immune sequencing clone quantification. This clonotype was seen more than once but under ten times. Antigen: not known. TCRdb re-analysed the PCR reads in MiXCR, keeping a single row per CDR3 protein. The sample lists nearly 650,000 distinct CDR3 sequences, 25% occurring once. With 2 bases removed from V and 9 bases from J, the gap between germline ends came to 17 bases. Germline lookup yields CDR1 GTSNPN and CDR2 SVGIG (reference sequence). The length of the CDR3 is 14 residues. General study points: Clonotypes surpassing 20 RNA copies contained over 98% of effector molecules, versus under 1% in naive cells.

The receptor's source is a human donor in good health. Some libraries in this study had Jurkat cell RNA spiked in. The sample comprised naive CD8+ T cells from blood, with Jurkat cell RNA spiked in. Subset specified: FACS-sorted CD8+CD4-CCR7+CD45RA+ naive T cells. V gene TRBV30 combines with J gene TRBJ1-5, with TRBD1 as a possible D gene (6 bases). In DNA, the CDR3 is TGTGCCTGGAGTACCCTAGGGGGGGCATTGCCCCAGCATTTT. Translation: CAWSTLGGALPQHF.